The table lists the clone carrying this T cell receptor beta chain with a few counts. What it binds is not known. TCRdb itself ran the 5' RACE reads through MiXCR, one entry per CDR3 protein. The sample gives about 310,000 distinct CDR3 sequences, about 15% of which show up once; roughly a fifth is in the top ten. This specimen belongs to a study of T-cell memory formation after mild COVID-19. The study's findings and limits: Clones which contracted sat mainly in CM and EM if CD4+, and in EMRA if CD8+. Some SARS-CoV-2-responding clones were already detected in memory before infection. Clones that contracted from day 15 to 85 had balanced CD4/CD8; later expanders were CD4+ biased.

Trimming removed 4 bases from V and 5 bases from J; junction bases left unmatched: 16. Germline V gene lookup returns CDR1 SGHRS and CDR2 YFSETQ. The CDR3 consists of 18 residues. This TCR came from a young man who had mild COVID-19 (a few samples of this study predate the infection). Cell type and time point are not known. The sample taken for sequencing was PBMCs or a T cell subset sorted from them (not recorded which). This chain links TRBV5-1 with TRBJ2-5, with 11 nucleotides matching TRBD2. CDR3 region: CASSMIPLLAGDRETQYF. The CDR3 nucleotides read TGCGCCAGCAGCATGATCCCTTTACTAGCGGGGGATCGGGAGACCCAGTACTTC.